Shown below are 28 T cell receptor beta chains from a single sample sequenced in a study of blood T cell repertoires in COVID-19. Data came from immunoSEQ multiplex PCR; TCRdb stores just in-frame clones and leaves some out. The sample gives nearly 250,000 clones, just under 85% of which show up once; 1.5% to 2% is in the top ten. The source material was peripheral blood. The receptors come from a woman aged 80 or over with acute or convalescent COVID-19.

This clone was picked up a small number of times. This chain links TRBV6-5 with TRBJ2-7; a possible D gene is TRBD1 (5 bases). The CDR3 contains 14 residues. Germline CDR1 is MNHEY and CDR2 is SVGAGI. V was pared by 7 bases and J by 2 bases, with 15 bases between. Written as DNA, the CDR3 is TGTGCCAGCACCTCTGAACAGGTTACCTACGAGCAGTACTTC. Amino acids: CASTSEQVTYEQYF.

This rearrangement joins TRBV5-1 to TRBJ1-6, with D tentatively TRBD1 (5 bases). The V end lost 0 bases, the J end lost 8 bases, and 12 bases lay between the germline ends. Germline V gene data show CDR1 as SGHRS and CDR2 as YFSETQ. The length of the CDR3 is 15 residues. The CDR3 region is CASSLGDIGDSPLHF. DNA of the CDR3: TGCGCCAGCAGCTTGGGGGATATAGGGGATTCACCCCTCCACTTT.

The V gene is TRBV5-1, the J gene TRBJ1-1; 8 nucleotides align to TRBD1. V lost 0 bases to trimming and J lost 4 bases; unmatched junction nucleotides: 8. Germline values: CDR1 SGHRS, CDR2 YFSETQ. This CDR3 contains 16 residues. In DNA, the CDR3 is TGCGCCAGCAGCTTGGGCGACAGGGGTAGGGTCACTGAAGCTTTCTTT. Translating gives CASSLGDRGRVTEAFF.

The chain has TRBV6-2 or TRBV6-3 and TRBJ2-1; the D is unclear. The CDR3 loop spans 13 amino acids. Germline V CDR1 and CDR2: MNHEY, SVGEGT. Trimming stripped 6 bases from V and 15 bases from J, with 21 bases between. CDR3 DNA sequence: TGTGCCAGCAGCCTTTCGTTTGGAGCTACTCCGTTCTTC. Amino acids: CASSLSFGATPFF.

The CDR3 here is CASSPGGPRDTQYF. CDR3 nucleotide sequence: TGTGCCAGCAGCCCGGGGGGGCCTCGAGATACGCAGTATTTT. V is TRBV11-3 and J is TRBJ2-3; TRBD2 matches 8 bases. Germline V lookup: CDR1 SGHNT, CDR2 YENEEA. The CDR3 is 14 amino acids. V was pared by 5 bases and J by 5 bases, with 6 bases of the junction left unmatched.

Written as DNA, the CDR3 is TGTGCCAGCAGTTACCGGACTTTGAGCTCCTACAATGAGCAGTTCTTC. Translated, it gives CASSYRTLSSYNEQFF. The gene calls are TRBV6-2 or TRBV6-3 and TRBJ2-1, with D possibly matching TRBD2 (5 bases). V was cut by 2 bases and J by 0 bases, with 11 bases left in between. The CDR3 loop spans 16 amino acids. The V gene's germline CDR1 is MNHEY and CDR2 SVGEGT.

Turning to this clone: Other DNA sequences in this sample translate to the same CDR3. The chain is built from TRBV6-5 and TRBJ2-1; 11 positions agree with TRBD2. The CDR3 has 15 amino acids. With 4 bases clipped from V and 4 bases from J, the junction kept 3 bases outside the gene matches. The germline V gene encodes CDR1 MNHEY and CDR2 SVGAGI. DNA of the CDR3: TGTGCCAGCAGTTTCACTAGCGGGAGTTACAATGAGCAGTTCTTC. Translated, it gives CASSFTSGSYNEQFF.

Only one count was recorded for this clone. The chain joins TRBV7-3 to TRBJ2-1, with D tentatively TRBD1 (6 bases). Deletions cut 2 bases from V and 12 bases from J, with 20 bases between. The CDR3 consists of 15 residues. Germline loops: CDR1 SGHTA, CDR2 FQGTGA. The CDR3 DNA follows: TGTGCCAGCAGCTTAGTTTCGGACAGTTTCTCGGCGCAGTTCTTC. It translates to CASSLVSDSFSAQFF.

About this clone: The identical CDR3 is also encoded by other nucleotide sequences in the sample. The rearrangement uses TRBV5-1 and TRBJ2-7; 9 bases align to TRBD1. This CDR3 spans 15 amino acids. In germline, CDR1 is SGHRS, CDR2 YFSETQ. Losses at the gene ends were 0 bases for V and 1 base for J; bases not matched to a gene: 2. CDR3 loop: CASSLGGQGSYEQYF. For the CDR3, the DNA is TGCGCCAGCAGCTTGGGAGGACAGGGGTCCTACGAGCAGTACTTC. Combining the CDR3 with reference TRBV5-1 and TRBJ2-7 gives the whole variable domain KAGVTQTPRYLIKTRGQQVTLSCSPISGHRSVSWYQQTPGQGLQFLFEYFSETQRNKGNFPGRFSGRQFSNSRSEMNVSTLELGDSALYLCASSLGGQGSYEQYFGPGTRLTVT.

This clone was observed a few times. This chain uses TRBV9 with TRBJ1-1; 7 bases are shared with TRBD1. The V gene's germline CDR1 is SGDLS and CDR2 YYNGEE. The J segment lost 1 base and the V segment lost 6 bases, leaving 9 bases of the junction unmatched. This CDR3 has 15 amino acids. The DNA for the CDR3 is TGTGCCAGCACAAAGGGTAACAGGGGGAACACTGAAGCTTTCTTT. Residues: CASTKGNRGNTEAFF. Together with reference TRBV9 and TRBJ1-1, the CDR3 gives the full variable domain: DSGVTQTPKHLITATGQRVTLRCSPRSGDLSVYWYQQSLDQGLQFLIQYYNGEERAKGNILERFSAQQFPDLHSELNLSSLELGDSALYFCASTKGNRGNTEAFFGQGTRLTVV.

The rearrangement links TRBV28 to TRBJ2-1, with 12 bases fitting TRBD1. V shed 5 bases and J 10 bases; nucleotides not matched to a gene: 12. The CDR3 is 16 residues long. CDR1 is MDHEN, CDR2 SYDVKM, per germline. As DNA, the CDR3 is TGTGCCAGCAGTCCTGCTCCCGGGACAGGGGGCAACGAGCAGTTCTTC. Translation gives CASSPAPGTGGNEQFF.

The genes are TRBV7-3 and TRBJ1-1, with D maybe TRBD1 (6 bases). In germline, CDR1 is SGHTA, CDR2 FQGTGA. This CDR3 has 16 residues. V gave up 1 base and J gave up 5 bases, with 17 bases separating them. CDR3 loop: CASSLRPDRIGTEAFF. CDR3 sequence (DNA): TGTGCCAGCAGCTTAAGACCCGACAGGATCGGGACTGAAGCTTTCTTT.

The V and J genes are TRBV3-1 (or the pseudogene TRBV3-2) and TRBJ2-1; no firm D call. V was shortened by 3 bases and J by 7 bases, with 10 bases between the two germline ends. The germline gives CDR1 LGHDT, CDR2 YNNKEL (reference sequence). The CDR3 spans 13 residues. The CDR3 is CASSHLSENEQFF. In DNA, the CDR3 is TGTGCCAGCAGCCATTTGAGCGAGAATGAGCAGTTCTTC.

The rearrangement joins TRBV28 to TRBJ1-2; no firm D call. V was clipped by 6 bases and J by 2 bases, with 16 bases between them. This CDR3 region has 15 residues. From germline, CDR1 is MDHEN and CDR2 SYDVKM. CDR3 sequence reads: CASRHNRNGNYGYTF. The DNA of the CDR3 is TGTGCCAGCAGACATAACAGAAATGGGAACTATGGCTACACCTTC.

The chain has TRBV5-1 and TRBJ2-3; D remains ambiguous. The CDR3 covers 14 residues. CDR1 SGHRS and CDR2 YFSETQ come from the germline V gene. V shed 5 bases and J shed 1 base, with 11 bases lying between them. The chain's CDR3 is CASSPRLGTDTQYF. The CDR3, as DNA: TGCGCCAGCAGTCCGAGACTCGGCACAGATACGCAGTATTTT.

The CDR3 DNA is TGTGCCACCAGTGATTTCGGCCAGGAAAGGCAGTTCTTC. As protein: CATSDFGQERQFF. This sequence joins TRBV24-1 and TRBJ2-1; D unclear. Per the germline V gene, CDR1 is KGHDR and CDR2 is SFDVKD. This CDR3 comprises 13 residues. V lost 1 base, J lost 12 bases, and 12 bases lay in between.

The rearrangement links TRBV10-3 to TRBJ2-1; TRBD2 aligns across 10 bases. Per germline, CDR1 ENHRY and CDR2 SYGVKD. J gave up 8 bases and V 11 bases, and 3 bases lay outside the gene matches. This CDR3 spans 11 amino acids. CDR3 sequence: CACLAGDEQFF. The CDR3 DNA sequence: TGTGCCTGCCTAGCGGGGGATGAGCAGTTCTTC.

A single count supports this clone. This chain connects TRBV6-5 to TRBJ1-2; possible D gene TRBD1, 5 bases. V was cut by 0 bases and J by 8 bases, with 13 bases left in between. This CDR3 has 14 amino acids. Germline-derived CDR1 and CDR2 are MNHEY and SVGAGI. In nucleotides, the CDR3 is TGTGCCAGCAGTTACTCGAGGCAGGGCCAAGGCTACACCTTC. It encodes CASSYSRQGQGYTF.

The sample holds many counts of this clone. The chain is built from TRBV19 and TRBJ1-6; the D gene is possibly TRBD1 (5 bases). Trimming left V 7 bases short and J 5 bases short, with 9 bases between. The CDR3 contains 13 residues. Looked up from germline, CDR1 is LNHDA and CDR2 is SQIVND (reference sequence). CDR3 loop: CASKAGHNSPLHF. The CDR3 DNA reads as TGTGCCAGTAAAGCAGGGCATAATTCACCCCTCCACTTT.

The gene calls are TRBV18 and TRBJ1-4; TRBD1 matches at 7 bases. V dropped 4 bases and J dropped 0; count of bases not matched to a gene: 2. Germline V gene sequence: CDR1 KGHSH, CDR2 LQKENI. This CDR3 has 15 residues. For the CDR3, the DNA is TGTGCCAGCTCACGGGGACAGACAACTAATGAAAAACTGTTTTTT. Translating gives CASSRGQTTNEKLFF.

This chain joins TRBV7-9 and TRBJ2-5, with D possibly matching TRBD1 (5 bases). The CDR3 extends over 12 amino acids. In germline, CDR1 is SEHNR, CDR2 FQNEAQ (reference sequence). The ends were cut back, 7 bases at V and 4 bases at J, with 10 bases in the middle. Here the CDR3 reads CASTTVSETQYF. The CDR3 DNA sequence: TGTGCCAGCACGACAGTTTCAGAGACCCAGTACTTC.

This rearrangement joins TRBV15 to TRBJ2-1, with TRBD2 matching over 11 bases. CDR3 length: 15 amino acids. The V gene end was trimmed by 8 bases and the J gene end by 4 bases; junction bases not matched to a gene: 7. Germline CDR1 and CDR2: LNHNV and YYDKDF (reference sequence). CDR3 region: CATSPGTSGYNEQFF. Written as DNA, the CDR3 is TGTGCCACCTCCCCAGGGACTAGCGGATACAATGAGCAGTTCTTC.

The chain carries TRBV4-1 and TRBJ2-3, with 10 bases lining up with TRBD2. CDR1 and CDR2 (germline): MGHRA, YSYEKL. V shed 1 base, J shed 2 bases, and the junction held 12 bases outside the gene matches. The CDR3 length is 19 residues. The CDR3 is CASSQGEGGSGGATDTQYF. The CDR3 DNA sequence: TGCGCCAGCAGCCAAGGGGAGGGAGGAAGCGGGGGGGCCACAGATACGCAGTATTTT.

The rearrangement joins TRBV11-3 to TRBJ2-5, with 7 bases identical to TRBD1. Looked up from germline, CDR1 is SGHNT and CDR2 is YENEEA. With V trimmed by 1 base and J by 2 bases, 4 bases remained unmatched. This CDR3 is built from 15 residues. CDR3 amino acids: CASSLGDSLQETQYF. Written as DNA, the CDR3 is TGTGCCAGCAGCTTAGGGGACAGCTTACAAGAGACCCAGTACTTC.

This chain's CDR3 is CASSLRQSSEKLFF. The CDR3 DNA reads TGTGCCAGCAGTCTACGACAGTCTAGTGAAAAACTGTTTTTT. The chain recombines TRBV6-5 with TRBJ1-4, with D possibly being TRBD1 (5 bases). Germline values: CDR1 MNHEY, CDR2 SVGAGI. The CDR3 is 14 amino acids. V dropped 5 bases and J dropped 7 bases, with 14 bases sitting between them.

The rearrangement joins TRBV7-3 to TRBJ2-2; TRBD1 matches 8 bases. The trim removed 3 bases at V and 6 bases at J, leaving 9 bases unmatched. The CDR3 has 16 amino acids. The V gene's germline CDR1 is SGHTA and CDR2 FQGTGA. The CDR3 DNA sequence: TGTGCCAGCAGCTTTCTGGGGCAGGGGGCCCCCGGGGAGCTGTTTTTT. This codes for CASSFLGQGAPGELFF.

V is TRBV7-8 and J is TRBJ1-4; TRBD1 matches 11 bases. With V trimmed by 5 bases and J by 8 bases, 4 bases remained unmatched. The CDR3 is 14 amino acids. The germline V gene has CDR1 SGHVS and CDR2 FQNEAQ. CDR3 residues: CASSKGQGEEKLFF. DNA for the CDR3: TGTGCCAGCAGCAAGGGACAGGGGGAAGAAAAACTGTTTTTT.

V and J are TRBV5-6 and TRBJ1-5; D remains unclear. Looked up from germline, CDR1 is SGHDT and CDR2 is YYEEEE. The CDR3 totals 15 residues. Trimming stripped 5 bases from V and 1 base from J, with 13 bases between. The DNA of the CDR3 is TGTGCCAGCAGGAGGTTCGAGTTGAGCAATCAGCCCCAGCATTTT. It translates to CASRRFELSNQPQHF.